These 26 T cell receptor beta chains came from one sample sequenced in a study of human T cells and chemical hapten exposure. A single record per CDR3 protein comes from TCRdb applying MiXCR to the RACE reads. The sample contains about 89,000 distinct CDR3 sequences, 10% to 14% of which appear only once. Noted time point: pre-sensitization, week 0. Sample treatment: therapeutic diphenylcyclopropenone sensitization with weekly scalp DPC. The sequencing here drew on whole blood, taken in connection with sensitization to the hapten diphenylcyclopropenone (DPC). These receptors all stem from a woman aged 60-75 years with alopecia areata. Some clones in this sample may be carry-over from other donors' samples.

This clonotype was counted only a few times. CDR3 coding DNA: TGTGCCAGCAGCCCGACTCCTCAAGCGGGGCGGTACGAGCAGTACTTC. Its translation is CASSPTPQAGRYEQYF. This chain links TRBV5-5 with TRBJ2-7; 7 nucleotides match TRBD2. Trimming at V came to 4 bases and at J to 4 bases, leaving 14 bases not matched to a gene. The CDR3 loop spans 16 amino acids. Germline V gene sequence: CDR1 SGHKS, CDR2 YYEKEE (reference sequence).

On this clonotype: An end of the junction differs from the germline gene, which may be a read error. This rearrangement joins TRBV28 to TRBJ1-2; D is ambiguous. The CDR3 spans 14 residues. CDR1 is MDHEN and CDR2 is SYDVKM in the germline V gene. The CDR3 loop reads CVSSLGSGNYGYTF. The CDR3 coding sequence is TGTGTCAGCAGTTTAGGGTCGGGAAACTATGGCTACACCTTC.

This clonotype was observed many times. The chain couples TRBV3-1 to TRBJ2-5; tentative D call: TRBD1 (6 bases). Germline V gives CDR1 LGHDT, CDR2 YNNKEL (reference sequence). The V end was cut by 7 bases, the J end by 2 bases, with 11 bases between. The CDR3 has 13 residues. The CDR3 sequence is CASTPTGQETQYF. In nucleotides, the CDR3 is TGTGCCAGCACCCCGACAGGACAAGAGACCCAGTACTTC.

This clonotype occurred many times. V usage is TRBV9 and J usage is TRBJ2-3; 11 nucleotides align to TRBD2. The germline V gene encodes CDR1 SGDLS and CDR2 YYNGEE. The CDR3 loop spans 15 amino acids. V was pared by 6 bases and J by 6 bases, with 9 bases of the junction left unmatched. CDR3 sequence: CASTTSGAGSDTQYF. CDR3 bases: TGTGCCAGCACGACTAGCGGGGCTGGGTCCGATACGCAGTATTTT.

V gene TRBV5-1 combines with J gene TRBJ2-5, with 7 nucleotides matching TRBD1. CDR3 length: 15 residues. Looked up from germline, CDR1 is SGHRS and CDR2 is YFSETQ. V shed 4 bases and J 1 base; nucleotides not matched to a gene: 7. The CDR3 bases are TGCGCCAGCAGCCGACAGACAGGGTCCCAAGAGACCCAGTACTTC. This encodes CASSRQTGSQETQYF.

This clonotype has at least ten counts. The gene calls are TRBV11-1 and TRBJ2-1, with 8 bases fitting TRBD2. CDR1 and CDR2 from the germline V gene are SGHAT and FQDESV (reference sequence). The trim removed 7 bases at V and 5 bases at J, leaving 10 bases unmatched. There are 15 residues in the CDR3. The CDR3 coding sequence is TGTGCCAGCATCACCGCGGGACTAGGGGACAATGAGCAGTTCTTC. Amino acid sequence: CASITAGLGDNEQFF.

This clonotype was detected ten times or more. CDR3 amino acids: CASSFTGNINYGYTF. DNA for the CDR3: TGTGCCAGCAGCTTTACAGGGAATATAAACTATGGCTACACCTTC. V usage is TRBV5-5 and J usage is TRBJ1-2; perhaps TRBD1 as D (6 bases). The germline V and J ends were trimmed by 2 bases and 2 bases, with 13 bases remaining between them. CDR3 length equals 15 residues. Germline V lookup: CDR1 SGHKS, CDR2 YYEKEE (reference sequence).

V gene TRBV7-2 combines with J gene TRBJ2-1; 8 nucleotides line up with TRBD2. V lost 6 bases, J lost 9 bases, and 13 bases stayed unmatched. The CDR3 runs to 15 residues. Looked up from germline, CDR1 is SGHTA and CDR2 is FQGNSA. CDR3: CASRPGGPGSFEQFF. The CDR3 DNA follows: TGTGCCAGCAGGCCGGGGGGGCCGGGATCCTTTGAGCAGTTCTTC.

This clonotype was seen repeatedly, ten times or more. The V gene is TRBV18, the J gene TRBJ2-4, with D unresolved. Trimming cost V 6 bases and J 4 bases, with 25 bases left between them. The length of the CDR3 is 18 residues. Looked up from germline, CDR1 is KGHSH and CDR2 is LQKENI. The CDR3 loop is CASSLQAQPTRSKNIQYF. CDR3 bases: TGTGCCAGCTCCTTACAAGCGCAGCCGACACGCTCAAAAAACATTCAGTACTTC.

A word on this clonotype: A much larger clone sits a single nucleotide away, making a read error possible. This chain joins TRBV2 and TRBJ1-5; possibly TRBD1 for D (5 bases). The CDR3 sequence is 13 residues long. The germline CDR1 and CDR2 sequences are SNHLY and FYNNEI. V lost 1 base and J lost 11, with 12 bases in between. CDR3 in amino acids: CASSEDTVGAQHF. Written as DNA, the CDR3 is TGTGCCAGCAGTGAAGATACCGTGGGGGCCCAGCATTTT.

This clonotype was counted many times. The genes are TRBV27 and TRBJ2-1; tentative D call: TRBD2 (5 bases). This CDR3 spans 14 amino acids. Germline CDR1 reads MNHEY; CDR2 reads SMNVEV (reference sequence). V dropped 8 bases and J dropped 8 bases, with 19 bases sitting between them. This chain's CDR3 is CASGYLAGSDEQFF. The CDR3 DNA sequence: TGTGCCAGCGGGTACCTAGCTGGGTCTGATGAGCAGTTCTTC.

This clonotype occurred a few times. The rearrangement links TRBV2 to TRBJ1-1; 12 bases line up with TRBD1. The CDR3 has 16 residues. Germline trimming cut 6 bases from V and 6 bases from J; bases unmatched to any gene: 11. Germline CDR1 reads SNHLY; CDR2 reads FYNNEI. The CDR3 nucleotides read TGTGCCAGCAGCTGGGACAGGGGGCGTTTCGGGGCTGAAGCTTTCTTT. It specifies CASSWDRGRFGAEAFF.

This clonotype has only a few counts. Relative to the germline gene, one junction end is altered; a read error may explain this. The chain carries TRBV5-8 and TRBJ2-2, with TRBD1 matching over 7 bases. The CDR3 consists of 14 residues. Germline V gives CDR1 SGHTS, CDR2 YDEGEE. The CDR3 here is CVSQRQGSAGELFF. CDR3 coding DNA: TGTGTCAGCCAAAGACAGGGCTCGGCCGGGGAGCTGTTTTTT.

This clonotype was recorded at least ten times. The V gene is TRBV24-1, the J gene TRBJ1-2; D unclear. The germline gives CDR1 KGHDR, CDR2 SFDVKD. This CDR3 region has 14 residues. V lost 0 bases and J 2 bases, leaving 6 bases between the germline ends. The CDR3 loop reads CATSDLNKNYGYTF. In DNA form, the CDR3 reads TGTGCCACCAGTGATTTGAACAAGAACTATGGCTACACCTTC.

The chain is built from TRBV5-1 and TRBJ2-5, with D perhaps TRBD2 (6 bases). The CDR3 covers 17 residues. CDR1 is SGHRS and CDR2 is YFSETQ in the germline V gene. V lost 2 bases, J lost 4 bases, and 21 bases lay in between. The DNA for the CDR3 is TGCGCCAGCAGCTTCCTACCGGGGGTAGCGGCGTCAGAGACCCAGTACTTC. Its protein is CASSFLPGVAASETQYF.

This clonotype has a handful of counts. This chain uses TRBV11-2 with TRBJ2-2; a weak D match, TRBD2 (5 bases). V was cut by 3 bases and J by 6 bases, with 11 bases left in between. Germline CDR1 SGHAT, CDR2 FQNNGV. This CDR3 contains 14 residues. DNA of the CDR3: TGTGCCAGCAGCTTTGGTAGCGAGGCCGGGGAGCTGTTTTTT. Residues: CASSFGSEAGELFF.

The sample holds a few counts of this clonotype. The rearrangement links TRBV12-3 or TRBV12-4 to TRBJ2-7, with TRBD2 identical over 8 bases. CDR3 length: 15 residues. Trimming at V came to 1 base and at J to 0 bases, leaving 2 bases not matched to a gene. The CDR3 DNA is TGTGCCAGCAGTTTAGGGAGCGGGAGCTCCTACGAGCAGTACTTC. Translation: CASSLGSGSSYEQYF.

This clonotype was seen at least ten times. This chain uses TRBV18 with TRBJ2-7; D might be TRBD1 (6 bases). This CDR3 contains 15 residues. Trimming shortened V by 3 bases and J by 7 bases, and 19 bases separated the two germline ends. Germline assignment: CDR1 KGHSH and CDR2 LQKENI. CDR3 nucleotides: TGTGCCAGCTCACCCGACTCAGGGGCGAGACTGGAGCAGTACTTC. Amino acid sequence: CASSPDSGARLEQYF.

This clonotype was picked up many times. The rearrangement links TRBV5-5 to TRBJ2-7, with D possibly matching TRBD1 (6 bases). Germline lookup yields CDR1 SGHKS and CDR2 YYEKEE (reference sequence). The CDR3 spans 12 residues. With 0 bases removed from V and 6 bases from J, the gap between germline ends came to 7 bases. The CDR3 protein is CASSLEGGEQYF. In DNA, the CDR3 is TGTGCCAGCAGCTTGGAAGGGGGCGAGCAGTACTTC.

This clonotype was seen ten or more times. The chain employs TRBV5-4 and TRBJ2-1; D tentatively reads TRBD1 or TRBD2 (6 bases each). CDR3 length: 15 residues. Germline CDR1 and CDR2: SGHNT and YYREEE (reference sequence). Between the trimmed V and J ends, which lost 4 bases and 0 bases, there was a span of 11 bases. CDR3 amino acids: CASSRRGLSYNEQFF. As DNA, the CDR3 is TGTGCCAGCAGCCGACGGGGGCTCTCCTACAATGAGCAGTTCTTC.

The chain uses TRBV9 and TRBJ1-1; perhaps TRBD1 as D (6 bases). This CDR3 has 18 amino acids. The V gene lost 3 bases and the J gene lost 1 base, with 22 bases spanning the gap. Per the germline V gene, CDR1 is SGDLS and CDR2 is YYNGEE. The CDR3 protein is CASSGRPTGSRKNTEAFF. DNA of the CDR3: TGTGCCAGCAGCGGCCGACCGACAGGTTCGAGAAAGAACACTGAAGCTTTCTTT.

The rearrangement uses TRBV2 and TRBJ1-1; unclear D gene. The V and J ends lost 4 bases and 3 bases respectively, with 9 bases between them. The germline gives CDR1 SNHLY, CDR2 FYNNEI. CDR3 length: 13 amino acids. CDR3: CASSGVLDTEAFF. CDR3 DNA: TGTGCCAGCAGTGGGGTCTTGGACACTGAAGCTTTCTTT.

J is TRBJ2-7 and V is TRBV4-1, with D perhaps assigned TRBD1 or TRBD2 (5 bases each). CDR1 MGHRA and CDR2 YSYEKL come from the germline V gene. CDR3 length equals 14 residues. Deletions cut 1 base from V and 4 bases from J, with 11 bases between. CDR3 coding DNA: TGCGCCAGCAGCCAAGCGGGACCGGGTTACGAGCAGTACTTC. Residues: CASSQAGPGYEQYF.

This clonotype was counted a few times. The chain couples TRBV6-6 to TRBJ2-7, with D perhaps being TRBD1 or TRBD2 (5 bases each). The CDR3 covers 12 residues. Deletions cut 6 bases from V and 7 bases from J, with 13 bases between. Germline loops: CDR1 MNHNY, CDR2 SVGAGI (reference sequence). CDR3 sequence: CASSRGPREQYF. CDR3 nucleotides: TGTGCCAGCAGCCGGGGACCTCGTGAGCAGTACTTC.

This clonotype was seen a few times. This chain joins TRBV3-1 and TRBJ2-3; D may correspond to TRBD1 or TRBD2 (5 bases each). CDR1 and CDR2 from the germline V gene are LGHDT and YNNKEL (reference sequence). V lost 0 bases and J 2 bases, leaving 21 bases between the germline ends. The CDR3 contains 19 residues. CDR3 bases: TGTGCCAGCAGCCAAGATCCGGCCCGGGGCTCCTGGGACACAGATACGCAGTATTTT. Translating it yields CASSQDPARGSWDTDTQYF.

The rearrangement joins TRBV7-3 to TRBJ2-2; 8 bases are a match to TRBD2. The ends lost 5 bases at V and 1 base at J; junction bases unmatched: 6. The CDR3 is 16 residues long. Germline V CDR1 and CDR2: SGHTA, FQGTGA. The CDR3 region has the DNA TGTGCCAGCAGCCCCAGCGGGGGCCGGAACACCGGGGAGCTGTTTTTT. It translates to CASSPSGGRNTGELFF.